The 4 T cell receptor beta chains below all came from one sample that was sequenced in a study of Graves' ophthalmopathy and Graves' hyperthyroidism. For repertoire sequencing, the TCR beta CDR3 regions were amplified from RNA transcripts. RT-PCR in the first round used HTBI primers; a second-round multiplex PCR followed. TCRdb fed the multiplex PCR reads into MiXCR, producing one record per CDR3 protein. The repertoire holds under 800,000 distinct CDR3 sequences, roughly 20% seen once, with more than 5.5% in the top ten. Sequenced sample: peripheral blood. The receptor set was obtained from a woman aged 18-29 years with stable Graves' hyperthyroidism. Some clones in this sample may be carry-over from other donors' samples.

This clonotype appeared many times. This sequence joins TRBV20-1 and TRBJ2-2, with 11 bases fitting TRBD2. The ends lost 1 base at V and 7 bases at J; junction bases unmatched: 5. CDR3 length: 15 amino acids. Germline-derived CDR1 and CDR2 are DFQATT and SNEGSKA (reference sequence). The CDR3 DNA sequence: TGCAGTGCTAGAGGGTCGGGACTAGCGGTCGGGGAGCTGTTTTTT. It is translated as CSARGSGLAVGELFF.

This clonotype has ten or more counts. The chain has TRBV7-3 and TRBJ1-3; 7 bases are a match to TRBD1. J gave up 3 bases and V 4 bases, and 6 bases lay outside the gene matches. The CDR3 has 15 amino acids. Germline V gene lookup returns CDR1 SGHTA and CDR2 FQGTGA. CDR3 sequence: CASSSGRGDGNTIYF. For the CDR3, the DNA is TGTGCCAGCAGCTCCGGCAGGGGGGATGGAAACACCATATATTTT.

The V gene is TRBV6-1, the J gene TRBJ2-7, with 7 bases aligning to TRBD1. The CDR3 runs to 15 residues. Losses at the gene ends were 3 bases for V and 3 bases for J; bases not matched to a gene: 8. CDR1 is MNHNS, CDR2 SASEGT, per germline. CDR3 bases: TGTGCCAGCAGTGAGCCCCGGGACAGCAGCTACGAGCAGTACTTC. This codes for CASSEPRDSSYEQYF.

The chain employs TRBV9 and TRBJ1-2; 8 bases match TRBD1. Trimming at V came to 4 bases and at J to 8 bases, leaving 10 bases not matched to a gene. The CDR3 contains 14 residues. Germline CDR1 is SGDLS and CDR2 is YYNGEE. The CDR3 DNA reads TGTGCCAGCAGCCCGAAGGGACAGGAAGACGGCTACACCTTC. Amino acid sequence: CASSPKGQEDGYTF.